These 9 T cell receptor beta chains originate from one sample sequenced in a study of OX40 agonist ivuxolimab in advanced cancers. This table comes from immunoSEQ multiplex PCR, and its TCRdb copy is limited to in-frame clones, with some not included. Of fewer than 55,000 clones in the sample, 87% were seen once. Sequencing was performed on CD4+ or CD8+ T cells sorted from blood, taken in a trial of the OX40 agonist ivuxolimab. The receptors stem from an adult with an advanced solid tumor such as melanoma, head and neck, liver or kidney cancer.

The chain couples TRBV6-5 to TRBJ2-5; D assignment may be TRBD1 or TRBD2 (5 bases each). The ends were cut back, 2 bases at V and 0 bases at J, with 13 bases in the middle. The CDR3 is 16 residues long. CDR1 and CDR2 from the germline V gene are MNHEY and SVGAGI. CDR3 bases: TGTGCCAGCAGTTACCGGGGACGGTCGTACCAAGAGACCCAGTACTTC. This translates into CASSYRGRSYQETQYF.

In its sample, this clone was seen once. V and J are TRBV25-1 and TRBJ2-7; D not resolved. CDR3 length: 11 residues. Germline V CDR1 and CDR2: MGHDK, SYGVNS. Trimming cost V 6 bases and J 3 bases, with 6 bases left between them. For the CDR3, the DNA is TGTGCCAGCAGCCTAATCTACGAGCAGTACTTC. The encoded protein is CASSLIYEQYF.

This clone was detected only once. The genes are TRBV2 and TRBJ2-6; D gene ambiguous. The CDR3 is made up of 15 amino acids. Germline CDR1 is SNHLY and CDR2 is FYNNEI. V lost 2 bases and J lost 4, with 9 bases in between. CDR3 nucleotide sequence: TGTGCCAGCAGTGAATTCCGTGGAGGGGCCAACGTCCTGACTTTC. This codes for CASSEFRGGANVLTF.

The rearrangement links TRBV9 to TRBJ2-5, with D perhaps matching TRBD1 (5 bases). The CDR3 is made up of 12 amino acids. Per the germline V gene, CDR1 is SGDLS and CDR2 is YYNGEE. Trimming stripped 3 bases from V and 7 bases from J, with 10 bases between. The CDR3 loop is CASSAGMTTQYF. The CDR3, as DNA: TGTGCCAGCAGCGCAGGGATGACGACCCAGTACTTC.

The V and J genes are TRBV2 and TRBJ1-3; D gene ambiguous. From germline, CDR1 is SNHLY and CDR2 FYNNEI. The CDR3 contains 14 residues. Deletions cut 7 bases from V and 4 bases from J, with 14 bases between. The CDR3 protein is CASTLQPLGNTIYF. Here the CDR3 DNA reads TGTGCCAGCACCCTACAGCCTTTAGGAAACACCATATATTTT.

This chain links TRBV2 with TRBJ2-5; D perhaps matches TRBD1 (6 bases). This CDR3 contains 10 residues. V was cut by 10 bases and J by 9 bases, with 12 bases left in between. Germline V CDR1 and CDR2: SNHLY, FYNNEI. For the CDR3, the DNA is TGTGCCATCAACAGGGAGCCCCAGTACTTC. As protein: CAINREPQYF.

The rearrangement joins TRBV5-5 to TRBJ1-5; no reliable D call. V lost 0 bases and J lost 0, with 4 bases in between. Germline CDR1 SGHKS, CDR2 YYEKEE (reference sequence). The CDR3 contains 14 residues. CDR3 in amino acids: CASSLVDSNQPQHF. DNA for the CDR3: TGTGCCAGCAGCTTGGTCGATAGCAATCAGCCCCAGCATTTT.

This clone has a single count. V usage is TRBV18 and J usage is TRBJ2-3; 10 bases line up with TRBD2. With V trimmed by 1 base and J by 3 bases, 10 bases remained unmatched. CDR3 length equals 18 residues. Germline CDR1 reads KGHSH; CDR2 reads LQKENI. The CDR3 DNA reads as TGTGCCAGCTCACCACGAACTAGCGGGGATGAAAGTACAGATACGCAGTATTTT. Its translation: CASSPRTSGDESTDTQYF.

The chain recombines TRBV28 with TRBJ1-2, with D possibly being TRBD1 (5 bases). V shed 5 bases and J shed 2 bases, with 12 bases lying between them. This CDR3 is 14 amino acids long. The germline V gene has CDR1 MDHEN and CDR2 SYDVKM. CDR3 protein: CASSTRRQNYGYTF. CDR3 sequence (DNA): TGTGCCAGCAGTACCAGACGACAGAACTATGGCTACACCTTC.